This T cell receptor (beta chain) was sequenced in a study of shared clonotypes between healthy human individuals. Deep-level assay runs were performed. Genomic DNA belonging to each subset was distributed in equal measure over several immunoSEQ plates. The protocol was immunoSEQ multiplex PCR, while the TCRdb copy is restricted to in-frame clones and leaves out a portion. This table holds about 460,000 clones, 60% to 80% found once. The CDR3 runs 15 residues. The V and J ends lost 4 bases and 6 bases, in that order; junction bases with no gene match: 12. Per the germline V gene, CDR1 is MGHRA and CDR2 is YSYEKL.

This clonotype originated in a woman in her forties in good health. Some clones in this sample may be carry-over from other donors' samples. Material: PBMCs. J is TRBJ2-7 and V is TRBV4-1; TRBD2 matches 7 bases. CDR3 DNA sequence: TGCGCCAGCAGCCGGTCGGGAGGCCTCCCAGTCGAGCAGTACTTC. Translation gives CASSRSGGLPVEQYF.